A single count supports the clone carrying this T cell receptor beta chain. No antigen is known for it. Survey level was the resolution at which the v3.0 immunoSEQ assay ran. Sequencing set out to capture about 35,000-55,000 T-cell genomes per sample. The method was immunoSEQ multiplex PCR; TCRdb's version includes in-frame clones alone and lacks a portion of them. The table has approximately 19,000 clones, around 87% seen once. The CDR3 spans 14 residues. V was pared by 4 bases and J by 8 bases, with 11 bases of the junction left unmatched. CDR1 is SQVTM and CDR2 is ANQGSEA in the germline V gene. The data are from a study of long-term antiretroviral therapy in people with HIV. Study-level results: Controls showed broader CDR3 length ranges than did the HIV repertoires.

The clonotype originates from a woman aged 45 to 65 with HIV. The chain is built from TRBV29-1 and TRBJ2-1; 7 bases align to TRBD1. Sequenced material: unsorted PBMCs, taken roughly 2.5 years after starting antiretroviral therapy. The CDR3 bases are TGCAGCGTTGCCCCAGGGGGTTTCGTAGATGAGCAGTTCTTC. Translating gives CSVAPGGFVDEQFF.